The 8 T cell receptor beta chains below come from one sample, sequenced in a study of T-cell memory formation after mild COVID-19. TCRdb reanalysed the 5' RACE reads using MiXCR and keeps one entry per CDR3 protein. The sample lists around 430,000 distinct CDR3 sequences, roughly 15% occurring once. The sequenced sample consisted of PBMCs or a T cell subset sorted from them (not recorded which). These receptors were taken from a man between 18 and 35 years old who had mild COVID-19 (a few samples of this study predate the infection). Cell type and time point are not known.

CDR3 sequence (DNA): TGTGCCAGCAGCGCTTACGGGACGGAGTATGGCTACACCTTC. Protein product: CASSAYGTEYGYTF. The chain carries TRBV9 and TRBJ1-2; D is possibly TRBD1 (5 bases). The V gene lost 3 bases and the J gene lost 5 bases, with 14 bases spanning the gap. Germline-derived CDR1 and CDR2 are SGDLS and YYNGEE. The length of the CDR3 is 14 residues.

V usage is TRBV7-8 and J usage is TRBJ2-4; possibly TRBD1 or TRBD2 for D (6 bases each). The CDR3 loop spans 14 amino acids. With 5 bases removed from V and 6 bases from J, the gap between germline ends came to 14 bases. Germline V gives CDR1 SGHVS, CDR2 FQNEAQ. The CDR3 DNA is TGTGCCAGCAGCGGGACTTTGGGGGCAAACATTCAGTACTTC. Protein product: CASSGTLGANIQYF.

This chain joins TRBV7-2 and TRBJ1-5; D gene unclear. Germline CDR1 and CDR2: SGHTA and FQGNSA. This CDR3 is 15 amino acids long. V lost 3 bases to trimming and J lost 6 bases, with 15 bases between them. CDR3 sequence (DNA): TGTGCCAGCAGCTTGGTTAGGGCGGTCTCTCAGCCCCAGCATTTT. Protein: CASSLVRAVSQPQHF.

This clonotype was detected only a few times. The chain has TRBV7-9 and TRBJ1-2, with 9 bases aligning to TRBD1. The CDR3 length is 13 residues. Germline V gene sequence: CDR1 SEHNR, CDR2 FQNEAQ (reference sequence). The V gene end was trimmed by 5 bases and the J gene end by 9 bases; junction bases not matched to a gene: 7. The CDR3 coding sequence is TGTGCCAGCAGCCGGGACAGGGCGATTAGCTACACCTTC. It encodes CASSRDRAISYTF.

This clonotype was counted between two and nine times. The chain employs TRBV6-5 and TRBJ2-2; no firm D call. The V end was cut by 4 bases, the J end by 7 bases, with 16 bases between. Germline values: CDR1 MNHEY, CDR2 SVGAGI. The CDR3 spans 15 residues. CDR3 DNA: TGTGCCAGCAGTTCCGAGATTTCAGGTGGCGGGGAGCTGTTTTTT. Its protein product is CASSSEISGGGELFF.

CDR3 in DNA: TGCGCCAGCAGCTTGGCCCCCGGACAGACAGAGACCCAGTACTTC. This sequence encodes CASSLAPGQTETQYF. This chain connects TRBV5-1 to TRBJ2-5; TRBD1 is a possible D gene (6 bases). CDR1 is SGHRS and CDR2 is YFSETQ in the germline V gene. Deletions cut 0 bases from V and 4 bases from J, with 13 bases between. The CDR3 extends over 15 amino acids.

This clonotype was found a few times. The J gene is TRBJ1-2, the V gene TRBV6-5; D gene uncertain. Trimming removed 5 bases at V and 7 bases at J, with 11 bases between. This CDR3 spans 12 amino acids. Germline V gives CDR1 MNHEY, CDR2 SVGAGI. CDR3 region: CASSPDTGGYTF. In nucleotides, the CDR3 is TGTGCCAGCAGTCCAGATACGGGTGGCTACACCTTC.

The CDR3 DNA reads as TGCGCCAGCAGCGGACACGTCAAGTACCAAGAGACCCAGTACTTC. Translation gives CASSGHVKYQETQYF. V gene TRBV4-1 combines with J gene TRBJ2-5; maybe TRBD1 (5 bases). CDR3 length equals 15 residues. Trimming removed 5 bases at V and 0 bases at J, with 13 bases between. The germline V gene encodes CDR1 MGHRA and CDR2 YSYEKL.